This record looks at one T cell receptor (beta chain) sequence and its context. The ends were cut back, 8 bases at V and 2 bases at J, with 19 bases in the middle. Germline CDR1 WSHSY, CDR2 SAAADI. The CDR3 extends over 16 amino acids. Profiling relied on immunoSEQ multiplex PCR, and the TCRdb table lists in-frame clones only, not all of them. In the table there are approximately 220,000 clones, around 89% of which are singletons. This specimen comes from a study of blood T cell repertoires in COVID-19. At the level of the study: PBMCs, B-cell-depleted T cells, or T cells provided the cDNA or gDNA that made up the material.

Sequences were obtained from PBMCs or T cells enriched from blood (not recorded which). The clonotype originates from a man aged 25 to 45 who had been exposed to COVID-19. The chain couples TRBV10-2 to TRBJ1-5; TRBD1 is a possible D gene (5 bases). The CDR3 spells CASAVDGAGRNQPQHF. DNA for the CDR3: TGCGCCAGCGCCGTCGATGGGGCCGGGCGCAATCAGCCCCAGCATTTT.